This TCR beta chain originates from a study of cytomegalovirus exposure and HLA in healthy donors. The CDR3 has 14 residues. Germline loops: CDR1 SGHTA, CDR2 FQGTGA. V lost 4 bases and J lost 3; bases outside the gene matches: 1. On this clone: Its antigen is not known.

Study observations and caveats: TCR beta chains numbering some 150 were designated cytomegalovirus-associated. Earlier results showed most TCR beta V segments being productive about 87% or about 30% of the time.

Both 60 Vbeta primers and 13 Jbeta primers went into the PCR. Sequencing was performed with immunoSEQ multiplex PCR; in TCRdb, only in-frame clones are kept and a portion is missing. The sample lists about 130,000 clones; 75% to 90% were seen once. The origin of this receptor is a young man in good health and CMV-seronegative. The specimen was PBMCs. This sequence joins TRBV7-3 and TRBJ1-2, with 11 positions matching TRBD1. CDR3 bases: TGTGCCAGCAGCTCGGGACAGGGGGACTATGGCTACACCTTC. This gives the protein CASSSGQGDYGYTF.